This entry concerns a single T cell receptor (beta chain). Its antigen is as yet unknown. Clones were read by immunoSEQ multiplex PCR, and TCRdb kept only the in-frame ones, dropping some. The sample includes over 110,000 clones, about nine tenths seen only once; the top ten take 1.5% to 2%. This entry belongs to a study of T cell responses to AZD1222 COVID-19 vaccine. Findings and caveats of the study: White British donors predominated, females outnumbered males, and clonal diversity was possibly underestimated. Reports indicate that nearly half of spike-specific TCRs are directed at unmutated variant regions. An increase in Spike-specific TCR breadth and depth was observed after two AZD1222 doses.

The CDR3 is 14 amino acids. J gave up 5 bases and V 3 bases, and 2 bases lay outside the gene matches. Germline assignment: CDR1 LGHDT and CDR2 YNNKEL (reference sequence). This clonotype was sampled from an adult who received the AZD1222 COVID-19 vaccine. V and J are TRBV3-1 (or the pseudogene TRBV3-2) and TRBJ1-5; 9 bases align to TRBD1. The sequencing used peripheral blood, collected 28 days after the second AZD1222 dose. CDR3 sequence reads: CASSHRTGDQPQHF. The CDR3 nucleotides read TGTGCCAGCAGCCACCGGACAGGGGATCAGCCCCAGCATTTT.